Below, 5 T cell receptor beta chains from the same sample are listed, as sequenced in a study of T-cell reconstitution after alpha-beta-depleted transplantation in children. Preparation of the TCRbeta library was carried out with unique molecular identifiers. A single record per CDR3 protein comes from TCRdb applying MiXCR to the PCR reads. The table records 450,000 to 600,000 distinct CDR3 sequences, around 20% of them present only once. The material was PBMCs from the stem cell graft donor, obtained from the stem cell graft. The receptors here all came from a human donor who donated a stem cell graft to a child with acute lymphoblastic leukemia.

V usage is TRBV29-1 and J usage is TRBJ2-3, with D unclear. Trimming pared 3 bases from V and 4 bases from J, leaving 14 bases between. The CDR3 extends over 14 amino acids. Looked up from germline, CDR1 is SQVTM and CDR2 is ANQGSEA. CDR3 DNA sequence: TGCAGCGTTGATCTGGGGATCGACTCAGATACGCAGTATTTT. Protein: CSVDLGIDSDTQYF.

This clonotype occurred a few times. This rearrangement joins TRBV12-3 or TRBV12-4 to TRBJ2-3; D unclear. This CDR3 has 11 residues. The V end was cut by 11 bases, the J end by 2 bases, with 8 bases between. CDR3 amino acids: CACVDTDTQYF. CDR3 DNA sequence: TGTGCCTGTGTGGACACAGATACGCAGTATTTT.

The rearrangement links TRBV29-1 to TRBJ2-5; D is unresolved. CDR3 length: 11 residues. Germline lookup yields CDR1 SQVTM and CDR2 ANQGSEA. V lost 5 bases and J 5 bases, leaving 9 bases between the germline ends. This CDR3 is CSVIPSETQYF. The CDR3 DNA is TGCAGCGTTATTCCCTCGGAGACCCAGTACTTC.

This clonotype was recorded a few times. V usage is TRBV12-3 or TRBV12-4 and J usage is TRBJ1-1, with D uncertain. This CDR3 comprises 17 residues. The V gene lost 1 base and the J gene lost 4 bases, with 19 bases spanning the gap. The CDR3 protein is CASSLGTRRGSLTEAFF. The CDR3 bases are TGTGCCAGCAGTTTAGGGACGAGGCGCGGATCCCTCACTGAAGCTTTCTTT.

The CDR3 loop is CASSLESRPQETQYF. The CDR3 nucleotides are TGTGCCAGCAGCTTAGAAAGCCGCCCCCAAGAGACCCAGTACTTC. The chain couples TRBV7-6 to TRBJ2-5, with D unresolved. Between the trimmed V and J ends, which lost 1 base and 1 base, there was a span of 10 bases. The germline V gene has CDR1 SGHVS and CDR2 FNYEAQ. This CDR3 contains 15 residues. Variable domain in full (rest from reference TRBV7-6 and TRBJ2-5): GAGVSQSPRYKVTKRGQDVALRCDPISGHVSLYWYRQALGQGPEFLTYFNYEAQQDKSGLPNDRFSAERPEGSISTLTIQRTEQRDSAMYRCASSLESRPQETQYFGPGTRLLVL.